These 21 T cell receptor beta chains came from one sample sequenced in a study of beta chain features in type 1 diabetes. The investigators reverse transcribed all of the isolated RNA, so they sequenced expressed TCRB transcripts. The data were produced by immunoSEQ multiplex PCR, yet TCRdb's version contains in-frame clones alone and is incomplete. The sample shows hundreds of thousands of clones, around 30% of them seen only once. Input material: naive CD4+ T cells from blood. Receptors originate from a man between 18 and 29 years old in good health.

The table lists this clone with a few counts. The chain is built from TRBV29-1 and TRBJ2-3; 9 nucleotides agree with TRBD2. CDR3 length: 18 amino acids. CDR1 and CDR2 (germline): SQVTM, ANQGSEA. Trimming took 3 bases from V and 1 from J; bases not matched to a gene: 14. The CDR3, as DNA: TGCAGCGTTGAGGGTCGGGAGACTAGCGGTTATCGCACAGATACGCAGTATTTT. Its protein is CSVEGRETSGYRTDTQYF.

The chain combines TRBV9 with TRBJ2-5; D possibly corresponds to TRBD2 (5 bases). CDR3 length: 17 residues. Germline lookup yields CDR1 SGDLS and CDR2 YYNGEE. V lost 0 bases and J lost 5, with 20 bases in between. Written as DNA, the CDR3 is TGTGCCAGCAGCGTAGGAGGCGGTATGAGGGTTGGGGAGACCCAGTACTTC. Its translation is CASSVGGGMRVGETQYF.

The chain's CDR3 is CASSLMPSGLSYEQYF. Here the CDR3 DNA reads TGTGCCAGCAGCTTAATGCCTAGCGGACTCTCCTACGAGCAGTACTTC. The chain employs TRBV7-8 and TRBJ2-7; 7 bases line up with TRBD2. The CDR3 is made up of 16 amino acids. CDR1 and CDR2 (germline): SGHVS, FQNEAQ. With V trimmed by 2 bases and J by 0 bases, 7 bases remained unmatched.

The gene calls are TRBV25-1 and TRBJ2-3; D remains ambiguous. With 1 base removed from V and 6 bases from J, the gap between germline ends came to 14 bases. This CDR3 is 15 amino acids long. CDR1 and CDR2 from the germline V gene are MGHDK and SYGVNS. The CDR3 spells CASSESLSLRDTQYF. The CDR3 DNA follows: TGTGCCAGCAGTGAATCTCTGAGCCTGAGGGATACGCAGTATTTT.

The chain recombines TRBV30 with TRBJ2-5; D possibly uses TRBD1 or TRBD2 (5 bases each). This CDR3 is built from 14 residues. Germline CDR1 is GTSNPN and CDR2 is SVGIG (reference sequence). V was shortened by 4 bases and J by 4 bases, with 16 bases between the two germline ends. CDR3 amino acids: CAWTLRGLPETQYF. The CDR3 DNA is TGTGCCTGGACCCTTCGGGGCCTACCAGAGACCCAGTACTTC.

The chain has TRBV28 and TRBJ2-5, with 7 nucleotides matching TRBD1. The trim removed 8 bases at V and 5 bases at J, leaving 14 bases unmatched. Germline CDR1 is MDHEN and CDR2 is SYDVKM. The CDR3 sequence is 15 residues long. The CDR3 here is CASGSTGAGSETQYF. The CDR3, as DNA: TGTGCCAGCGGGTCCACAGGGGCAGGAAGTGAGACCCAGTACTTC.

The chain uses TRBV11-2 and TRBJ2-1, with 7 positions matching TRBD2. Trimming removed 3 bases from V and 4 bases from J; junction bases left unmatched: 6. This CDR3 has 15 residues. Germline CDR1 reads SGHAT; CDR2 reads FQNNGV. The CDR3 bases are TGTGCCAGCAGCTTCCAGCGGGAACCTTACAATGAGCAGTTCTTC. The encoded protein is CASSFQREPYNEQFF. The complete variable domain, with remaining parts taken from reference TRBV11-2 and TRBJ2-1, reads EAGVAQSPRYKIIEKRQSVAFWCNPISGHATLYWYQQILGQGPKLLIQFQNNGVVDDSQLPKDRFSAERLKGVDSTLKIQPAKLEDSAVYLCASSFQREPYNEQFFGPGTRLTVL.

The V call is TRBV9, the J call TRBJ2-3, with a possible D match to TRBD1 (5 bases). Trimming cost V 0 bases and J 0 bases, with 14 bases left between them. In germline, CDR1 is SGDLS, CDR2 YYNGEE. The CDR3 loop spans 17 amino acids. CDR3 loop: CASSVGQGSASTDTQYF. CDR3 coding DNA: TGTGCCAGCAGCGTAGGTCAGGGTTCGGCGAGCACAGATACGCAGTATTTT.

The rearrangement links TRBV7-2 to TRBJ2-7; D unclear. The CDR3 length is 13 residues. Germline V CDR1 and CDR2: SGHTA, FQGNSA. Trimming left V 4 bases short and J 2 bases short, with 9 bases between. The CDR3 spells CASSWVMAYEQYF. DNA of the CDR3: TGTGCCAGCAGCTGGGTAATGGCCTACGAGCAGTACTTC. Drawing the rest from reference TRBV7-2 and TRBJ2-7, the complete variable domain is GAGVSQSPSNKVTEKGKDVELRCDPISGHTALYWYRQSLGQGLEFLIYFQGNSAPDKSGLPSDRFSAERTGGSVSTLTIQRTQQEDSAVYLCASSWVMAYEQYFGPGTRLTVT.

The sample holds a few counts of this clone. CDR3 nucleotides: TGCGCCAGCAGCTTGGCAGAGTCTAGCTTCACAGATACGCAGTATTTT. Translated, it gives CASSLAESSFTDTQYF. This chain links TRBV5-1 with TRBJ2-3; D may be TRBD2 (5 bases). CDR1 SGHRS and CDR2 YFSETQ come from the germline V gene. Trimming took 0 bases from V and 2 from J, leaving 13 bases between them. The CDR3 is 16 amino acids.

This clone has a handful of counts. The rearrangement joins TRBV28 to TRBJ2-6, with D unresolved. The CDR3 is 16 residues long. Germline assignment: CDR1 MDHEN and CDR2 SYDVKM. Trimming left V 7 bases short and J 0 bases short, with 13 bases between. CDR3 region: CASMTLLTSGANVLTF. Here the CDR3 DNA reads TGTGCCAGCATGACCCTCCTGACCTCTGGGGCCAACGTCCTGACTTTC.

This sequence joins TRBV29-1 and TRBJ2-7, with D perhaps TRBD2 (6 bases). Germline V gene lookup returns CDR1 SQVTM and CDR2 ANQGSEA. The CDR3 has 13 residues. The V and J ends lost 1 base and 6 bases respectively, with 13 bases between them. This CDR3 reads CSVEVQEGLEQYF. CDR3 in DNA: TGCAGCGTTGAAGTCCAGGAGGGGCTCGAGCAGTACTTC.

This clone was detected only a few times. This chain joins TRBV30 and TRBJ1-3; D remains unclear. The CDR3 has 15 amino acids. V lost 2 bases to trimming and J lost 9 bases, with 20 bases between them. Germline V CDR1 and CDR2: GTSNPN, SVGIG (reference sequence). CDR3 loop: CAWSLSGVPSRTIYF. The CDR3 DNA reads TGTGCCTGGAGTCTTAGCGGTGTCCCGAGCCGCACCATATATTTT.

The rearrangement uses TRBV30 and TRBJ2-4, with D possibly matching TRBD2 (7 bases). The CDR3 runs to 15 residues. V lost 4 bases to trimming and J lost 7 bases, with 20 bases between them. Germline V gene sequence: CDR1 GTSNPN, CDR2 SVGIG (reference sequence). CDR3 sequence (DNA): TGTGCCTGGAACGTACAGGGAGGGGGTGTGAACATTCAGTACTTC. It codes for CAWNVQGGGVNIQYF.

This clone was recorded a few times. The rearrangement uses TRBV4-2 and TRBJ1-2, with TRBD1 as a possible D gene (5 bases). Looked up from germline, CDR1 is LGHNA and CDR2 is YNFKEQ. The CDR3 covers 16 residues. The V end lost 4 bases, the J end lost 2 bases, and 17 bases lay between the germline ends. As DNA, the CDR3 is TGTGCCAGCAGCCCCGGTCCGGACACCGACAACTATGGCTACACCTTC. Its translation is CASSPGPDTDNYGYTF.

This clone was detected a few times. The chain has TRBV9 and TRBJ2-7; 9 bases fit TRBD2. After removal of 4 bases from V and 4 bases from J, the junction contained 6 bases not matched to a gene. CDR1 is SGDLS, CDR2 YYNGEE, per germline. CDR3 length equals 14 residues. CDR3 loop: CASSPLSGGYEQYF. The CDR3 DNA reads TGTGCCAGCAGCCCATTGAGCGGGGGGTACGAGCAGTACTTC.

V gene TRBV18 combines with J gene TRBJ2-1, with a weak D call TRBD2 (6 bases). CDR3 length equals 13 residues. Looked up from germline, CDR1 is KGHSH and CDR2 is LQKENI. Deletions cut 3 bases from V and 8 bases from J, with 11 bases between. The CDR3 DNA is TGTGCCAGCTCACCCCCTACTAGCCATGAGCAGTTCTTC. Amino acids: CASSPPTSHEQFF. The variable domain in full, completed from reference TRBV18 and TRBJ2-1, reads NAGVMQNPRHLVRRRGQEARLRCSPMKGHSHVYWYRQLPEEGLKFMVYLQKENIIDESGMPKERFSAEFPKEGPSILRIQQVVRGDSAAYFCASSPPTSHEQFFGPGTRLTVL.

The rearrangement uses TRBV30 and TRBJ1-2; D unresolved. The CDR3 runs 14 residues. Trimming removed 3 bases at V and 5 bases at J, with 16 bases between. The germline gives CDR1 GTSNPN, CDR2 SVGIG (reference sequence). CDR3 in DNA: TGTGCCTGGAGATCTCTGACATACGGGTATGGCTACACCTTC. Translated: CAWRSLTYGYGYTF.

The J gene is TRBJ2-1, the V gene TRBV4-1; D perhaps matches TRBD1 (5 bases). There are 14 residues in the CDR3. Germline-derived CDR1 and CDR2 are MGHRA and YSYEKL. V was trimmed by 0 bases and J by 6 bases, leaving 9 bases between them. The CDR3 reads CASSQDLTGNEQFF. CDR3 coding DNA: TGCGCCAGCAGCCAAGATCTAACAGGCAATGAGCAGTTCTTC.

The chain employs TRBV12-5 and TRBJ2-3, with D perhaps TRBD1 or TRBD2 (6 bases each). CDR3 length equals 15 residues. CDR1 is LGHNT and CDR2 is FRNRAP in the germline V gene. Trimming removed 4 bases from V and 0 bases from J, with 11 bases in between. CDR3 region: CASGSGDTSTDTQYF. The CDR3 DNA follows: TGTGCTAGTGGTTCGGGGGACACTAGCACAGATACGCAGTATTTT. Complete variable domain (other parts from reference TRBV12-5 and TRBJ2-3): DARVTQTPRHKVTEMGQEVTMRCQPILGHNTVFWYRQTMMQGLELLAYFRNRAPLDDSGMPKDRFSAEMPDATLATLKIQPSEPRDSAVYFCASGSGDTSTDTQYFGPGTRLTVL.

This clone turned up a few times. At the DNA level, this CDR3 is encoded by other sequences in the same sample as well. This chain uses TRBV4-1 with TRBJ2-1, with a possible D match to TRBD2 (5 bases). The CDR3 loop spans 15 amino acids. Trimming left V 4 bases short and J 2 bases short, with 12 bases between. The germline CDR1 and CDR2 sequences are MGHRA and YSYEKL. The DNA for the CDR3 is TGCGCCAGCAGCCGCCTCGCGGGTGCCTACAATGAGCAGTTCTTC. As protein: CASSRLAGAYNEQFF.